The 25 T cell receptor beta chains below all came from one sample that was sequenced in a study of shared clonotypes between healthy human individuals (dated by TCRdb to the early 2020s). The library was obtained by the immunoSEQ multiplex PCR assay. The source is immuneACCESS, and TCRdb retained only in-frame sequences with V and J called. Part of the clones is not carried over; for the studies checked, unresolved V genes explain less than half of this, and the remainder is unexplained. This sample lists under 2,000,000 clones; approximately 95% were detected once. The ten largest make up more than 0.9% of the sample. CD8 naive samples consisted of CD45RO-negative cells that were positively selected for CCR7, yielding a CD45RA+CCR7+ population without TemRA cells. Sequencing was carried out using naive CD8+ T cells sorted from blood. The cell subset or site label corresponds to: CD45RA+CCR7+. Every receptor here comes from a man aged 18-30 years in good health.

The V and J genes are TRBV29-1 and TRBJ2-2; D call uncertain. The CDR3 consists of 13 residues. The germline CDR1 and CDR2 sequences are SQVTM and ANQGSEA. V was trimmed by 4 bases and J by 0 bases, leaving 6 bases between them. In DNA, the CDR3 is TGCAGCGTTGGGGTGCCGAACACCGGGGAGCTGTTTTTT. Translated, it gives CSVGVPNTGELFF.

The gene calls are TRBV7-9 and TRBJ2-7, with D possibly matching TRBD2 (6 bases). V was clipped by 2 bases and J by 2 bases, with 16 bases between them. The CDR3 is made up of 16 amino acids. Germline V gene lookup returns CDR1 SEHNR and CDR2 FQNEAQ (reference sequence). CDR3 bases: TGTGCCAGCAGCTTAAGTCCGGGGGTAGAGACCTACGAGCAGTACTTC. Protein product: CASSLSPGVETYEQYF.

The V call is TRBV10-3, the J call TRBJ2-7, with D unclear. CDR3 size: 12 residues. Looked up from germline, CDR1 is ENHRY and CDR2 is SYGVKD. Trimming removed 3 bases at V and 4 bases at J, with 7 bases between. CDR3 DNA: TGTGCCATCAGTGACACAGCTTACGAGCAGTACTTC. Translation: CAISDTAYEQYF.

This clone showed up just once. V gene TRBV9 combines with J gene TRBJ2-2; 12 bases map to TRBD2. The germline CDR1 and CDR2 sequences are SGDLS and YYNGEE. V lost 0 bases and J lost 5; bases outside the gene matches: 5. The CDR3 contains 17 residues. This CDR3 is CASSVEKLAGGTGELFF. The CDR3 DNA follows: TGTGCCAGCAGCGTAGAAAAACTAGCGGGAGGAACCGGGGAGCTGTTTTTT.

DNA of the CDR3: TGCGCCAGCCGCCAGGGACTAACCTACGAGCAGTACTTC. This gives the protein CASRQGLTYEQYF. This chain links TRBV5-1 with TRBJ2-7; the match to TRBD2 covers 7 bases. Germline assignment: CDR1 SGHRS and CDR2 YFSETQ. V lost 7 bases, J lost 2 bases, and 6 bases stayed unmatched. The CDR3 consists of 13 residues.

The chain recombines TRBV27 with TRBJ2-3; 10 bases line up with TRBD2. The V gene end was trimmed by 5 bases and the J gene end by 2 bases; junction bases not matched to a gene: 7. The length of the CDR3 is 16 residues. Germline lookup yields CDR1 MNHEY and CDR2 SMNVEV (reference sequence). The CDR3 region has the DNA TGTGCCAGCAGTCCCGGACTAGCGGAATACACAGATACGCAGTATTTT. Encoded protein: CASSPGLAEYTDTQYF.

This chain joins TRBV14 and TRBJ1-1; D is possibly TRBD1 (6 bases). Trimming removed 4 bases from V and 4 bases from J, with 22 bases in between. This CDR3 region has 17 residues. CDR1 and CDR2 from the germline V gene are SGHDN and FVKESK. The CDR3 DNA reads as TGTGCCAGCAGCCCGACCGTCGGGGGGCGTTTGGGCACTGAAGCTTTCTTT. The encoded protein is CASSPTVGGRLGTEAFF.

This clone was picked up a small number of times. The chain is built from TRBV28 and TRBJ1-1; unclear D gene. The germline V gene has CDR1 MDHEN and CDR2 SYDVKM. Trimming stripped 2 bases from V and 1 base from J, with 5 bases between. The CDR3 is made up of 13 amino acids. CDR3 nucleotide sequence: TGTGCCAGCAGTTTAAAGGGGAACACTGAAGCTTTCTTT. Amino acid sequence: CASSLKGNTEAFF.

For this clone: This specimen includes other DNA sequences encoding the same CDR3. The chain combines TRBV6-6 with TRBJ2-2; 8 bases map to TRBD1. The V gene end was trimmed by 2 bases and the J gene end by 5 bases; junction bases not matched to a gene: 1. This CDR3 is 14 amino acids long. From germline, CDR1 is MNHNY and CDR2 SVGAGI (reference sequence). This CDR3 reads CASSYTGGTGELFF. The CDR3 bases are TGTGCCAGCAGTTACACAGGGGGGACCGGGGAGCTGTTTTTT.

V is TRBV7-9 and J is TRBJ2-7; TRBD2 might be the D (5 bases). Germline CDR1 is SEHNR and CDR2 is FQNEAQ (reference sequence). The CDR3 is 14 residues long. V lost 5 bases and J lost 2, with 13 bases in between. CDR3 DNA: TGTGCCAGCAGCCCAATGAGCGGAGCCTACGAGCAGTACTTC. Translating it yields CASSPMSGAYEQYF.

This sequence joins TRBV2 and TRBJ1-5; 7 bases map to TRBD1. The CDR3 has 18 amino acids. CDR1 is SNHLY and CDR2 is FYNNEI in the germline V gene. V gave up 7 bases and J gave up 0 bases; unmatched junction bases: 15. Here the CDR3 reads CASNGIPGTDYSNQPQHF. CDR3 bases: TGTGCCAGCAACGGAATCCCGGGGACAGATTATAGCAATCAGCCCCAGCATTTT.

V is TRBV28 and J is TRBJ2-3; TRBD1 agrees at 7 bases. The CDR3 totals 16 residues. V was clipped by 7 bases and J by 2 bases; unmatched bases: 12. The V gene's germline CDR1 is MDHEN and CDR2 SYDVKM. CDR3 DNA sequence: TGTGCCAGCACCGAATACACAGGGGCCACCACAGATACGCAGTATTTT. Residues: CASTEYTGATTDTQYF.

This chain joins TRBV6-5 and TRBJ2-7, with TRBD2 matching over 7 bases. CDR1 MNHEY and CDR2 SVGAGI come from the germline V gene. The CDR3 sequence is 15 residues long. V lost 4 bases to trimming and J lost 1 base; unmatched junction nucleotides: 7. DNA for the CDR3: TGTGCCAGCAGTTTTGGAGGGGAGGGGTCCTACGAGCAGTACTTC. This encodes CASSFGGEGSYEQYF.

V and J are TRBV5-5 and TRBJ2-3; the match to TRBD1 covers 8 bases. Germline CDR1 reads SGHKS; CDR2 reads YYEKEE (reference sequence). CDR3 size: 14 residues. With 3 bases clipped from V and 6 bases from J, the junction kept 6 bases outside the gene matches. The CDR3 protein is CASSYTGGQDTQYF. The CDR3 nucleotides are TGTGCCAGCAGCTACACAGGGGGGCAGGATACGCAGTATTTT.

The chain joins TRBV6-6 to TRBJ1-1; D call uncertain. In germline, CDR1 is MNHNY, CDR2 SVGAGI (reference sequence). Between the trimmed V and J ends, which lost 3 bases and 1 base, there was a span of 12 bases. This CDR3 is 15 amino acids long. The CDR3 bases are TGTGCCAGCAGTTATGTCGGGGATGGGAACACTGAAGCTTTCTTT. Residues: CASSYVGDGNTEAFF.

This chain links TRBV27 with TRBJ2-4; D gene uncertain. Germline CDR1 reads MNHEY; CDR2 reads SMNVEV (reference sequence). The CDR3 covers 16 residues. V was shortened by 5 bases and J by 5 bases, with 19 bases between the two germline ends. The CDR3 loop reads CASSLSRGSFENIQYF. The CDR3 nucleotides read TGTGCCAGCAGTCTCTCCCGTGGGTCTTTCGAAAACATTCAGTACTTC.

The chain recombines TRBV10-3 with TRBJ1-6; D is undetermined. Germline V gives CDR1 ENHRY, CDR2 SYGVKD. CDR3 length: 18 residues. V was pared by 0 bases and J by 9 bases, with 21 bases between. The CDR3 region has the DNA TGTGCCATCAGTGAGTCTTTAATGGGAGGGAAGGGCCCTTCACCCCTCCACTTT. Protein sequence: CAISESLMGGKGPSPLHF.

The rearrangement uses TRBV7-9 and TRBJ2-3; D is uncertain. The V gene lost 5 bases and the J gene lost 0 bases, with 9 bases spanning the gap. The V gene's germline CDR1 is SEHNR and CDR2 FQNEAQ (reference sequence). The CDR3 contains 14 residues. The CDR3 region has the DNA TGTGCCAGCAGCCCGGACCCCAGCACAGATACGCAGTATTTT. The encoded protein is CASSPDPSTDTQYF.

CDR3 in amino acids: CASSLLTAGGGYGYTF. The DNA for the CDR3 is TGTGCCAGCAGCCTACTTACGGCAGGGGGTGGCTATGGCTACACCTTC. The chain has TRBV27 and TRBJ1-2; 7 bases are a match to TRBD1. This CDR3 contains 16 residues. V shed 6 bases, J shed 4 bases, and the junction held 14 bases outside the gene matches. CDR1 and CDR2 from the germline V gene are MNHEY and SMNVEV (reference sequence).

CDR3 in amino acids: CASSDSAGDPQETQYF. The CDR3 DNA reads as TGTGCCAGCAGCGATAGTGCAGGGGACCCACAAGAGACCCAGTACTTC. The V call is TRBV11-2, the J call TRBJ2-5; maybe TRBD1 (6 bases). This CDR3 is built from 16 residues. Germline CDR1 reads SGHAT; CDR2 reads FQNNGV. V lost 5 bases to trimming and J lost 2 bases, with 18 bases between them.

The V gene is TRBV6-1, the J gene TRBJ1-1; 10 bases match TRBD1. Germline-derived CDR1 and CDR2 are MNHNS and SASEGT. Unmatched junction bases numbered 10, after V lost 4 bases and J lost 5 bases. The CDR3 spans 16 residues. The CDR3 sequence is CASSGRDRGAGTEAFF. The CDR3, as DNA: TGTGCCAGCAGTGGCCGGGACAGGGGCGCAGGGACTGAAGCTTTCTTT.

Note on this clone: Other DNA sequences in this sample translate to the same CDR3. The V and J genes are TRBV7-9 and TRBJ2-5; D gene uncertain. The length of the CDR3 is 15 residues. CDR1 is SEHNR, CDR2 FQNEAQ, per germline (reference sequence). Trimming left V 1 base short and J 1 base short, with 10 bases between. The CDR3 nucleotides are TGTGCCAGCAGCTTAGTCACGGAATCCCAAGAGACCCAGTACTTC. Its protein is CASSLVTESQETQYF.

The chain has TRBV4-1 and TRBJ2-3, with D possibly TRBD1 on 5 matching bases. CDR3 size: 14 residues. CDR1 MGHRA and CDR2 YSYEKL come from the germline V gene. V lost 4 bases, J lost 2 bases, and 10 bases lay in between. This CDR3 reads CASSLRGATDTQYF. The CDR3 DNA reads TGCGCCAGCAGCCTTAGGGGTGCCACAGATACGCAGTATTTT.

The genes are TRBV18 and TRBJ1-1; D is unclear. The CDR3 extends over 16 amino acids. Germline V lookup: CDR1 KGHSH, CDR2 LQKENI. The V gene lost 1 base and the J gene lost 1 base, with 13 bases spanning the gap. CDR3 coding DNA: TGTGCCAGCTCACCACTCAGTCCGGGAAAGAACACTGAAGCTTTCTTT. Amino acid sequence: CASSPLSPGKNTEAFF.

This clone was recorded once. The gene calls are TRBV10-3 and TRBJ2-2, with 7 bases matching TRBD2. The CDR3 length is 15 residues. CDR1 is ENHRY and CDR2 is SYGVKD in the germline V gene. V trimming: 6 bases; J trimming: 4 bases; junction bases outside the gene matches: 8. The chain's CDR3 is CAISDGPGGTGELFF. In nucleotides, the CDR3 is TGTGCCATCAGCGACGGACCGGGGGGCACCGGGGAGCTGTTTTTT.